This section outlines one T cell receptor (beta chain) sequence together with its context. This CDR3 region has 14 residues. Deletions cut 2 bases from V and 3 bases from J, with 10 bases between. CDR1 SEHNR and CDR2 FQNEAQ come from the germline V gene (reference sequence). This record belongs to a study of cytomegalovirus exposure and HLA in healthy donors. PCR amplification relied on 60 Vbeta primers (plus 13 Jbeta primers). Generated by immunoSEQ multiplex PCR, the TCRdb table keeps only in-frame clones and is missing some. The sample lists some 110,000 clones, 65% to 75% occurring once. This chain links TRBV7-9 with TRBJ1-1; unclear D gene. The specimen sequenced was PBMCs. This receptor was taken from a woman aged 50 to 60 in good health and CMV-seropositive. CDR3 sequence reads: CASSLFTGDTEAFF. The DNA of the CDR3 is TGTGCCAGCAGCTTATTCACCGGGGACACTGAAGCTTTCTTT.